This T cell receptor (beta chain) derives from a study of T cells in Graves' hyperthyroidism and ophthalmopathy. Uncontrolled infection, other autoimmune disease, pregnancy or lactation disqualified patients from enrolment. This clonotype came up many times. Researchers amplified the TCR beta CDR3 regions from RNA transcripts. The HTBI primer set was used in a first-round RT-PCR of the TCR CDR3. TCRdb independently ran MiXCR on the multiplex PCR reads; one entry per CDR3 protein. Seen here are approximately 590,000 distinct CDR3 sequences, 15% to 19% observed once, and the top ten hold 6.5% to 8%. In germline, CDR1 is SGHAT, CDR2 FQNNGV. The CDR3 consists of 13 residues. Trimming pared 4 bases from V and 2 bases from J, leaving 9 bases between.

The source is a woman between 25 and 40 years old with Graves' hyperthyroidism. The chain couples TRBV11-2 to TRBJ2-7; D ambiguous. The specimen was blood. The CDR3 coding sequence is TGTGCCAGCAGCTCCGGGTCGCCCTACGAGCAGTACTTC. Its protein product is CASSSGSPYEQYF.